What follows are 16 T cell receptor beta chains derived from one specimen sequenced in a study of T-cell memory formation after mild COVID-19. TCRdb ran MiXCR on the 5' RACE reads and lists one entry per CDR3 protein. The sample lists some 440,000 distinct CDR3 sequences, about 23% occurring once. Sample: PBMCs or a T cell subset sorted from them (not recorded which). The origin of the receptors is an adult woman who had mild COVID-19 (a few samples of this study predate the infection). Cell type and time point are not known.

The gene calls are TRBV12-3 or TRBV12-4 and TRBJ1-5, with unresolved D. The CDR3 consists of 12 residues. V dropped 6 bases and J dropped 3 bases, with 6 bases sitting between them. The CDR3 DNA reads TGTGCCAGCAGGTTTGTCAATCAGCCCCAGCATTTT. Encoded protein: CASRFVNQPQHF.

The chain joins TRBV5-5 to TRBJ1-5; D is ambiguous. The V end lost 0 bases, the J end lost 5 bases, and 12 bases lay between the germline ends. The CDR3 spans 15 residues. From germline, CDR1 is SGHKS and CDR2 YYEKEE (reference sequence). The CDR3 bases are TGTGCCAGCAGCTTGGCCGGGGTCGAGGATCAGCCCCAGCATTTT. Its translation is CASSLAGVEDQPQHF. The whole variable domain, filled in from reference TRBV5-5 and TRBJ1-5, reads DAGVTQSPTHLIKTRGQQVTLRCSPISGHKSVSWYQQVLGQGPQFIFQYYEKEERGRGNFPDRFSARQFPNYSSELNVNALLLGDSALYLCASSLAGVEDQPQHFGDGTRLSIL.

The genes are TRBV12-3 or TRBV12-4 and TRBJ2-6; the D gene is possibly TRBD1 (5 bases). Trimming shortened V by 6 bases and J by 0 bases, and 12 bases separated the two germline ends. The CDR3 is made up of 16 amino acids. CDR3 coding DNA: TGTGCCAGCAGGGGAATAGGGGCCTCTGGGGCCAACGTCCTGACTTTC. It is translated as CASRGIGASGANVLTF.

The chain employs TRBV19 and TRBJ2-5; 7 nucleotides match TRBD1. Unmatched junction bases numbered 2, after V lost 3 bases and J lost 4 bases. Germline assignment: CDR1 LNHDA and CDR2 SQIVND (reference sequence). The CDR3 is 13 residues long. CDR3 nucleotide sequence: TGTGCCAGTAGTATTACAGGGGCAGAGACCCAGTACTTC. As protein: CASSITGAETQYF.

This clonotype was picked up a small number of times. The chain combines TRBV12-3 or TRBV12-4 with TRBJ1-1; a possible D gene is TRBD1 (6 bases). With 0 bases removed from V and 7 bases from J, the gap between germline ends came to 12 bases. This CDR3 comprises 14 residues. The CDR3 is CASSLAGGQGEAFF. In nucleotides, the CDR3 is TGTGCCAGCAGTTTAGCGGGGGGGCAGGGTGAAGCTTTCTTT.

This clonotype came up many times. This rearrangement joins TRBV12-3 or TRBV12-4 to TRBJ2-2, with D maybe TRBD2 (5 bases). Trimming removed 6 bases from V and 0 bases from J, with 11 bases in between. This CDR3 region has 15 residues. CDR3 nucleotide sequence: TGTGCCAGCAGGCCCCGAGGGTCGAACACCGGGGAGCTGTTTTTT. Protein product: CASRPRGSNTGELFF.

This clonotype was counted a single time. A junction end diverges from the germline sequence, so it may reflect a read error. This sequence joins TRBV7-9 and TRBJ2-3; D gene uncertain. The length of the CDR3 is 15 residues. The V gene's germline CDR1 is SEHNR and CDR2 FQNEAQ (reference sequence). The CDR3 reads CDSSFGPSSTDTQYF. The DNA of the CDR3 is TGTGACAGCAGCTTCGGGCCTTCCAGCACAGATACGCAGTATTTT.

The V call is TRBV7-2, the J call TRBJ2-7; 7 bases line up with TRBD1. The length of the CDR3 is 13 residues. CDR1 is SGHTA and CDR2 is FQGNSA in the germline V gene. V shed 5 bases and J 7 bases; nucleotides not matched to a gene: 8. CDR3 in amino acids: CASSLGTAEEQYF. The DNA for the CDR3 is TGTGCCAGCAGCCTGGGGACAGCAGAGGAGCAGTACTTC.

The chain joins TRBV27 to TRBJ2-7; D is unresolved. The CDR3 covers 15 residues. CDR1 is MNHEY, CDR2 SMNVEV, per germline (reference sequence). V gave up 3 bases and J gave up 0 bases, with 12 bases separating them. In DNA form, the CDR3 reads TGTGCCAGCAGTTTCTTTGGAAGCTACTCCTACGAGCAGTACTTC. This encodes CASSFFGSYSYEQYF.

The V call is TRBV11-2, the J call TRBJ1-6, with 9 bases matching TRBD1. The CDR3 has 15 amino acids. J gave up 11 bases and V 0 bases, and 5 bases lay outside the gene matches. Germline lookup yields CDR1 SGHAT and CDR2 FQNNGV. CDR3 loop: CASSLETGGWAPLHF. The CDR3 nucleotides are TGTGCCAGCAGCTTAGAGACAGGGGGTTGGGCACCCCTCCACTTT.

The V gene is TRBV7-9, the J gene TRBJ2-7, with D tentatively TRBD1 (5 bases). This CDR3 region has 16 residues. V shed 6 bases and J shed 2 bases, with 20 bases lying between them. From germline, CDR1 is SEHNR and CDR2 FQNEAQ (reference sequence). CDR3 protein: CASRKFVAGLAYEQYF. The CDR3 nucleotides are TGTGCCAGCAGGAAGTTTGTCGCAGGGCTTGCCTACGAGCAGTACTTC.

This clonotype was detected only a few times. CDR3 residues: CASTPTAGQGAYEQYF. The CDR3 region has the DNA TGTGCCAGCACCCCTACTGCGGGACAGGGGGCCTACGAGCAGTACTTC. The chain combines TRBV4-2 with TRBJ2-7, with 11 nucleotides matching TRBD1. J was trimmed by 2 bases and V by 7 bases; bases with no gene match: 10. Per germline, CDR1 LGHNA and CDR2 YNFKEQ. The CDR3 is 16 residues long.

The J gene is TRBJ1-1, the V gene TRBV11-2, with 7 bases lining up with TRBD1. V was pared by 4 bases and J by 4 bases, with 6 bases of the junction left unmatched. Germline V gives CDR1 SGHAT, CDR2 FQNNGV. CDR3 length: 14 amino acids. The CDR3 DNA follows: TGTGCCAGCAGCTATCAGACAGGGACCACTGAAGCTTTCTTT. Protein product: CASSYQTGTTEAFF.

The rearrangement uses TRBV18 and TRBJ1-5; D may be TRBD1 (5 bases). Germline V CDR1 and CDR2: KGHSH, LQKENI. The CDR3 contains 14 residues. Trimming pared 6 bases from V and 4 bases from J, leaving 13 bases between. The CDR3 bases are TGTGCCAGCTCCCCCGACAGCGTTAATCAGCCCCAGCATTTT. Translation: CASSPDSVNQPQHF. Complete variable domain (other parts from reference TRBV18 and TRBJ1-5): NAGVMQNPRHLVRRRGQEARLRCSPMKGHSHVYWYRQLPEEGLKFMVYLQKENIIDESGMPKERFSAEFPKEGPSILRIQQVVRGDSAAYFCASSPDSVNQPQHFGDGTRLSIL.

A note on this clonotype: A much larger clone lies a single base off, so this may be a read error. The rearrangement uses TRBV5-1 and TRBJ2-5, with D unresolved. The CDR3 has 13 amino acids. Germline V CDR1 and CDR2: SGHRS, YFSETQ. Here the CDR3 DNA reads TGCGCCAGCAGATTGGGGTTTGGAGAGACCCAGTACTTC. This gives the protein CASRLGFGETQYF.

In this sample, this clonotype turned up a few times. This chain uses TRBV15 with TRBJ2-5, with D perhaps assigned TRBD1 or TRBD2 (5 bases each). CDR3 length: 15 residues. The V gene's germline CDR1 is LNHNV and CDR2 YYDKDF (reference sequence). Trimming removed 0 bases at V and 5 bases at J, with 13 bases between. In DNA, the CDR3 is TGTGCCACCAGCAGAGATCGAGGGGCCGGCGAGACCCAGTACTTC. This gives the protein CATSRDRGAGETQYF.